These 11 T cell receptor beta chains came from one sample sequenced in a study of cytomegalovirus exposure and HLA in healthy donors. PCR amplification relied on 60 Vbeta primers (plus 13 Jbeta primers). TCRdb's table, derived via immunoSEQ multiplex PCR, lists solely in-frame clones and lacks some. This table holds about 140,000 clones, about 85% found once. Sequencing was carried out using PBMCs. All receptors derive from a female donor in good health and CMV-seronegative.

The chain is built from TRBV29-1 and TRBJ2-3; D may be TRBD2 (6 bases). Trimming removed 1 base at V and 1 base at J, with 18 bases between. The CDR3 is 17 residues long. Germline V gene data show CDR1 as SQVTM and CDR2 as ANQGSEA. CDR3: CSVEAWTTSVGTDTQYF. The CDR3 DNA is TGCAGCGTTGAAGCCTGGACTACCTCCGTAGGCACAGATACGCAGTATTTT.

This sequence joins TRBV29-1 and TRBJ2-3; 7 bases agree with TRBD2. V shed 7 bases and J 1 base; nucleotides not matched to a gene: 5. Germline lookup yields CDR1 SQVTM and CDR2 ANQGSEA. This CDR3 is 13 amino acids long. In DNA, the CDR3 is TGCAGCGGGGGCGCGGGGGGCACAGATACGCAGTATTTT. This translates into CSGGAGGTDTQYF.

About this clone itself: One end of the junction does not line up with germline, which may come from a read error. The chain combines TRBV7-7 with TRBJ2-3; weak D call: TRBD2 (6 bases). CDR1 and CDR2 from the germline V gene are SSHAT and FNYEAQ (reference sequence). This CDR3 is built from 14 residues. This chain's CDR3 is CASSAGQVADTQYF. The CDR3 nucleotides read TGTGCTAGCAGCGCGGGGCAGGTCGCAGATACGCAGTATTTT.

The gene calls are TRBV27 and TRBJ2-1; TRBD2 matches at 10 bases. V was pared by 6 bases and J by 8 bases, with 1 base of the junction left unmatched. The germline gives CDR1 MNHEY, CDR2 SMNVEV (reference sequence). This CDR3 is built from 12 residues. The CDR3 loop is CASSLAGDEQFF. The DNA for the CDR3 is TGTGCCAGCAGCCTAGCGGGGGATGAGCAGTTCTTC.

The genes are TRBV19 and TRBJ1-1, with unresolved D. CDR3 size: 15 residues. CDR1 is LNHDA, CDR2 SQIVND, per germline (reference sequence). V shed 0 bases and J shed 0 bases, with 8 bases lying between them. The CDR3 bases are TGTGCCAGTAGTATAGACGGGGTCATGAACACTGAAGCTTTCTTT. Translated, it gives CASSIDGVMNTEAFF.

This clone showed up just a few times. The chain joins TRBV30 to TRBJ2-6; weak D call: TRBD2 (5 bases). The CDR3 contains 13 residues. Germline CDR1 reads GTSNPN; CDR2 reads SVGIG (reference sequence). The V gene lost 8 bases and the J gene lost 5 bases, with 13 bases spanning the gap. The CDR3 is CAMEQRRANVLTF. DNA for the CDR3: TGTGCCATGGAGCAGCGGCGGGCCAACGTCCTGACTTTC.

The CDR3 coding sequence is TGTGCCAGCAGTTACACCGGACAGGGTAAAGGGACCCAGTACTTC. Translating gives CASSYTGQGKGTQYF. The chain is built from TRBV6-5 and TRBJ2-5; 8 bases line up with TRBD1. Germline values: CDR1 MNHEY, CDR2 SVGAGI. The CDR3 contains 15 residues. V lost 2 bases and J lost 7; bases outside the gene matches: 9.

The chain uses TRBV11-2 and TRBJ2-7, with D possibly TRBD1 on 5 matching bases. There are 14 residues in the CDR3. CDR1 is SGHAT and CDR2 is FQNNGV in the germline V gene. V lost 6 bases and J 2 bases, leaving 14 bases between the germline ends. The CDR3 nucleotides read TGTGCCAGCAGTCCGCTGGGGCCGACCTACGAGCAGTACTTC. Encoded protein: CASSPLGPTYEQYF. The variable domain in full, completed from reference TRBV11-2 and TRBJ2-7, reads EAGVAQSPRYKIIEKRQSVAFWCNPISGHATLYWYQQILGQGPKLLIQFQNNGVVDDSQLPKDRFSAERLKGVDSTLKIQPAKLEDSAVYLCASSPLGPTYEQYFGPGTRLTVT.

V gene TRBV7-9 combines with J gene TRBJ1-1; D is perhaps TRBD1 (5 bases). Germline CDR1 is SEHNR and CDR2 is FQNEAQ (reference sequence). This CDR3 has 14 amino acids. Between the trimmed V and J ends, which lost 2 bases and 0 bases, there was a span of 7 bases. The CDR3 spells CASSLRQMNTEAFF. The CDR3 coding sequence is TGTGCCAGCAGCTTAAGACAGATGAACACTGAAGCTTTCTTT.

V usage is TRBV5-1 and J usage is TRBJ2-3; D may be TRBD1 (6 bases). Trimming left V 0 bases short and J 5 bases short, with 10 bases between. The CDR3 consists of 14 residues. Germline values: CDR1 SGHRS, CDR2 YFSETQ. The CDR3, as DNA: TGCGCCAGCAGCTTGGTGTCAGGGGAAGATACGCAGTATTTT. This gives the protein CASSLVSGEDTQYF.

This clone was seen once. The sample contains more than one DNA sequence encoding this CDR3. This chain's CDR3 is CASSLRSRGETQYF. The CDR3 DNA follows: TGTGCCAGCAGCCTAAGGTCCAGGGGAGAGACCCAGTACTTC. The chain links TRBV7-9 to TRBJ2-5, with D tentatively TRBD1 (6 bases). V gave up 5 bases and J gave up 4 bases, with 14 bases separating them. The CDR3 is 14 amino acids. From germline, CDR1 is SEHNR and CDR2 FQNEAQ (reference sequence).